These 20 T cell receptor beta chains share one sample of origin, sequenced in a study of robustness of blood B and T cell sequencing (dated by TCRdb to the late 2010s). TCRbeta repertoires were measured from mRNA instead of genomic DNA, an approach that captures expressed receptors. The library was generated by PCR. The run used an Illumina MiSeq. SMARTScribe reverse transcriptase and a 5' template-switch oligo, by which a universal priming site was added, were used for cDNA synthesis. Each cDNA molecule was tagged by a 12-nucleotide random unique molecular identifier (UMI) carried on the template-switch oligo. Clones were called with MiXCR by TCRdb after fastp trimmed the public reads at Q25, and only in-frame beta chains were retained. CDR3 protein sequences are deduplicated, and each keeps its most common genes and DNA. The sample table records some 2,000 distinct CDR3 sequences; around three quarters of these occur just once. 40% to 50% of the sample is held by the ten biggest clonotypes.

Input material: peripheral blood. The receptors originated from a human donor in good health.

In its sample, this clonotype was seen once. The CDR3 loop reads CSAGGLGGEQFF. In DNA form, the CDR3 reads TGCAGTGCTGGGGGACTTGGAGGTGAGCAGTTCTTC. The chain is built from TRBV20-1 and TRBJ2-1; maybe TRBD2 (6 bases). Germline V gene sequence: CDR1 DFQATT, CDR2 SNEGSKA (reference sequence). Trimming left V 5 bases short and J 9 bases short, with 14 bases between. The CDR3 consists of 12 residues.

V usage is TRBV3-1 and J usage is TRBJ2-7; unclear D gene. Trimming pared 4 bases from V and 1 base from J, leaving 11 bases between. The CDR3 loop spans 14 amino acids. Germline V CDR1 and CDR2: LGHDT, YNNKEL (reference sequence). CDR3: CASSPLHQSYEQYF. DNA of the CDR3: TGTGCCAGCAGCCCTCTCCACCAGTCCTACGAGCAGTACTTC.

The chain has TRBV30 and TRBJ2-7; D ambiguous. The germline V and J ends were trimmed by 1 base and 0 bases, with 1 base remaining between them. Germline values: CDR1 GTSNPN, CDR2 SVGIG (reference sequence). This CDR3 contains 11 residues. This CDR3 is CAWSASYEQYF. The CDR3 nucleotides read TGTGCCTGGAGTGCCTCCTACGAGCAGTACTTC.

The chain employs TRBV20-1 and TRBJ1-1; no definite D call. V lost 2 bases to trimming and J lost 0 bases, with 10 bases between them. The CDR3 has 14 residues. Germline V gene lookup returns CDR1 DFQATT and CDR2 SNEGSKA (reference sequence). CDR3 nucleotide sequence: TGCAGTGCTAGATCACCGGGATTGAACACTGAAGCTTTCTTT. Translated, it gives CSARSPGLNTEAFF.

This clonotype was recorded once. The J gene is TRBJ1-1, the V gene TRBV3-1; no reliable D call. The CDR3 extends over 11 amino acids. Germline values: CDR1 LGHDT, CDR2 YNNKEL (reference sequence). V was trimmed by 0 bases and J by 4 bases, leaving 0 bases between them. CDR3 sequence (DNA): TGTGCCAGCAGCCAAGACACTGAAGCTTTCTTT. Protein product: CASSQDTEAFF.

This clonotype was found a few times. CDR3 nucleotides: TGTGCCTGGAGGGGGACAGGGTGGAGTACTGAAGCTTTCTTT. Its translation: CAWRGTGWSTEAFF. This sequence joins TRBV30 and TRBJ1-1; TRBD1 matches at 9 bases. Germline loops: CDR1 GTSNPN, CDR2 SVGIG (reference sequence). Trimming removed 3 bases from V and 5 bases from J; junction bases left unmatched: 7. This CDR3 has 14 amino acids.

The chain carries TRBV10-3 and TRBJ1-1; TRBD1 might be the D (6 bases). V lost 10 bases and J lost 3, with 30 bases in between. The CDR3 is 18 residues long. Germline CDR1 ENHRY, CDR2 SYGVKD. CDR3 sequence reads: CATTLGTRTVDRDTEAFF. In DNA, the CDR3 is TGTGCCACTACATTAGGGACACGGACTGTTGATCGGGACACTGAAGCTTTCTTT.

The chain recombines TRBV9 with TRBJ1-1, with 8 bases lining up with TRBD1. CDR3 size: 13 residues. The germline V gene encodes CDR1 SGDLS and CDR2 YYNGEE. V shed 3 bases, J shed 4 bases, and the junction held 2 bases outside the gene matches. CDR3 amino acids: CASSADRGTEAFF. The CDR3 DNA follows: TGTGCCAGCAGCGCCGACAGGGGCACTGAAGCTTTCTTT.

The CDR3 protein is CSVEGVGGGTDTQYF. CDR3 nucleotides: TGCAGCGTTGAAGGAGTGGGGGGCGGCACAGATACGCAGTATTTT. The chain joins TRBV29-1 to TRBJ2-3; D tentatively fits TRBD1 or TRBD2 (6 bases each). Trimming took 1 base from V and 1 from J, leaving 12 bases between them. This CDR3 spans 15 amino acids. Per germline, CDR1 SQVTM and CDR2 ANQGSEA.

V gene TRBV12-2 combines with J gene TRBJ1-5. TRBV12-2 counts as a pseudogene. CDR3 length: 16 residues. The CDR3 here is CASRPGRGRKNQPQHF. The CDR3 coding sequence is TGTGCAAGTCGCCCGGGGAGGGGCAGGAAAAATCAGCCCCAGCATTTT.

This clonotype has just one count. The V and J genes are TRBV3-1 and TRBJ1-2; the D is unclear. The germline V gene has CDR1 LGHDT and CDR2 YNNKEL (reference sequence). The V end was cut by 2 bases, the J end by 8 bases, with 6 bases between. CDR3 size: 11 residues. The CDR3 region has the DNA TGTGCCAGCAGCCAAATGGAAGGCTACACCTTC. It is translated as CASSQMEGYTF. The full variable domain, in which reference TRBV3-1 and TRBJ1-2 provide the parts outside the CDR3, is DTAVSQTPKYLVTQMGNDKSIKCEQNLGHDTMYWYKQDSKKFLKIMFSYNNKELIINETVPNRFSPKSPDKAHLNLHINSLELGDSAVYFCASSQMEGYTFGSGTRLTVV.

J is TRBJ2-2 and V is TRBV30, with TRBD1 matching 7 bases. Unmatched junction bases numbered 6, after V lost 1 base and J lost 4 bases. Germline CDR1 and CDR2: GTSNPN and SVGIG (reference sequence). This CDR3 contains 15 residues. This chain's CDR3 is CAWSGQGRGTGELFF. Here the CDR3 DNA reads TGTGCCTGGAGTGGACAGGGACGAGGCACCGGGGAGCTGTTTTTT.

This rearrangement joins TRBV14 to TRBJ2-1; 7 bases fit TRBD2. The CDR3 spans 16 residues. After removal of 6 bases from V and 0 bases from J, the junction contained 8 bases not matched to a gene. Germline loops: CDR1 SGHDN, CDR2 FVKESK. This CDR3 is CASSFRGSLSYNEQFF. The CDR3 region has the DNA TGTGCCAGCAGTTTCCGCGGGAGTCTCTCCTACAATGAGCAGTTCTTC.

V gene TRBV3-1 combines with J gene TRBJ1-5; TRBD1 might be the D (5 bases). The CDR3 spans 18 residues. Germline lookup yields CDR1 LGHDT and CDR2 YNNKEL (reference sequence). With 3 bases removed from V and 3 bases from J, the gap between germline ends came to 21 bases. The CDR3 DNA reads TGTGCCAGCAGCCAGTTAAACCGGGACGTAAGGGCCAATCAGCCCCAGCATTTT. As protein: CASSQLNRDVRANQPQHF.

The chain recombines TRBV11-2 with TRBJ2-3, with D perhaps matching TRBD1 or TRBD2 (5 bases each). The V gene's germline CDR1 is SGHAT and CDR2 FQNNGV. The CDR3 is 15 residues long. The V end lost 0 bases, the J end lost 6 bases, and 13 bases lay between the germline ends. The CDR3 sequence is CASSLDRPGTDTQYF. The CDR3 DNA follows: TGTGCCAGCAGCTTAGATCGGCCAGGGACGGATACGCAGTATTTT.

The V call is TRBV11-3, the J call TRBJ1-1; D not certain. Germline V gives CDR1 SGHNT, CDR2 YENEEA. The CDR3 loop spans 14 amino acids. Trimming took off 5 bases at V and 1 base at J, with 11 bases between the two ends. In DNA form, the CDR3 reads TGTGCCAGCAGCCCGGGAGAGCCGAACACTGAAGCTTTCTTT. Translating gives CASSPGEPNTEAFF.

The chain links TRBV3-1 to TRBJ1-1; D not certain. Trimming cost V 1 base and J 0 bases, with 12 bases left between them. CDR3 length: 16 amino acids. Germline lookup yields CDR1 LGHDT and CDR2 YNNKEL (reference sequence). CDR3 loop: CASSQGGGKMNTEAFF. CDR3 DNA sequence: TGTGCCAGCAGCCAAGGAGGCGGTAAAATGAACACTGAAGCTTTCTTT. Full variable domain (outside the CDR3, taken from reference TRBV3-1 and TRBJ1-1): DTAVSQTPKYLVTQMGNDKSIKCEQNLGHDTMYWYKQDSKKFLKIMFSYNNKELIINETVPNRFSPKSPDKAHLNLHINSLELGDSAVYFCASSQGGGKMNTEAFFGQGTRLTVV.

The rearrangement joins TRBV30 to TRBJ2-6; D is uncertain. The V end lost 5 bases, the J end lost 5 bases, and 13 bases lay between the germline ends. This CDR3 has 14 residues. Germline V lookup: CDR1 GTSNPN, CDR2 SVGIG (reference sequence). DNA for the CDR3: TGTGCCTGGGATGCCGGTTCTCGGGCCAACGTCCTGACTTTC. It is translated as CAWDAGSRANVLTF.

This chain connects TRBV10-1 to TRBJ1-1, with D hard to call. This CDR3 region has 13 residues. V was shortened by 6 bases and J by 2 bases, with 10 bases between the two germline ends. Germline CDR1 is WNHNN and CDR2 is SYGVQD (reference sequence). CDR3 nucleotides: TGCGCCAGCAGCGAGAGGACCAACACTGAAGCTTTCTTT. Its protein is CASSERTNTEAFF.

This rearrangement joins TRBV30 to TRBJ1-4, with 7 bases fitting TRBD1. CDR3 length: 13 residues. CDR1 is GTSNPN and CDR2 is SVGIG in the germline V gene (reference sequence). V lost 5 bases and J lost 3; bases outside the gene matches: 3. CDR3 sequence: CAWAGQSNEKLFF. In DNA, the CDR3 is TGTGCCTGGGCGGGACAGTCTAATGAAAAACTGTTTTTT.